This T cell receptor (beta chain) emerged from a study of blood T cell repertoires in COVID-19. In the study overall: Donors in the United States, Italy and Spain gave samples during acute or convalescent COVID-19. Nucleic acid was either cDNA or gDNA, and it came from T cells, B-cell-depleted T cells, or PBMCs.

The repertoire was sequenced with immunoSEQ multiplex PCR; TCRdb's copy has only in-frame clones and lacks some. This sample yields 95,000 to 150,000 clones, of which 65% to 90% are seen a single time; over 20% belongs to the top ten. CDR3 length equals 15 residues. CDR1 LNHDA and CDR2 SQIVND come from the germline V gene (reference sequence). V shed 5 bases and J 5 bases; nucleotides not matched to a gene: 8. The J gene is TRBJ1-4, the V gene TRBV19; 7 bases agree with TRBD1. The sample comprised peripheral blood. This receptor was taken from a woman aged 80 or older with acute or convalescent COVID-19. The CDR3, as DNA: TGTGCCAGTAGTGCTGCGGGACAGAGGAATGAAAAACTGTTTTTT. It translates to CASSAAGQRNEKLFF.